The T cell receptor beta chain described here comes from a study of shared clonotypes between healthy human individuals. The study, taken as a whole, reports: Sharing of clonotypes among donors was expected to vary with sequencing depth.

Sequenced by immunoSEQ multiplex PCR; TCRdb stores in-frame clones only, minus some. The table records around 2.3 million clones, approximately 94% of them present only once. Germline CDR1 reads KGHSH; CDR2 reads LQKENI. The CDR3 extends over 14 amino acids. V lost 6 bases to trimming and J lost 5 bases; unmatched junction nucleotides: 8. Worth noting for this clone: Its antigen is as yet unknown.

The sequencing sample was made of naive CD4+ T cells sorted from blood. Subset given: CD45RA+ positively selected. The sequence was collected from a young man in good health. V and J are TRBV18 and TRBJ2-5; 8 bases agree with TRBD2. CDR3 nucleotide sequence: TGTGCCAGCTCGGTGAGCGGGAGCGGTGAGACCCAGTACTTC. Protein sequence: CASSVSGSGETQYF.